This T cell receptor beta chain was sequenced during a study of neurological immune-mediated disorders. The study's findings and limits: Repertoires from 18 of 34 multiple sclerosis patients grouped phylogenetically into a related-CDR3 cluster, suggesting a possible signature.

The cDNA was synthesized by 5'RACE incorporating 10-nucleotide random UMIs. One entry per CDR3 protein, called by TCRdb with MiXCR from the 5' RACE reads. The repertoire includes about 70,000 distinct CDR3 sequences, 3.2% of them detected once, and more than 4% sits in the top ten. This clonotype was seen a few times. Antigen: not known. With 3 bases clipped from V and 7 bases from J, the junction kept 5 bases outside the gene matches. The CDR3 contains 13 residues. Germline loops: CDR1 DFQATT, CDR2 SNEGSKA (reference sequence). The unsorted libraries originated from 2 million PBMCs kept at -80 C. This sequence joins TRBV20-1 and TRBJ2-1; TRBD2 agrees at 8 bases. Material: PBMCs. This sequence originates from a woman in her forties or fifties with multiple sclerosis. The CDR3 is CSASGRAGNEQFF. The CDR3 DNA sequence: TGCAGTGCTAGCGGGAGGGCCGGGAATGAGCAGTTCTTC.